Presented here are 15 T cell receptor beta chains from one specimen sequenced in a study of blood T cell repertoires in COVID-19. Profiling relied on immunoSEQ multiplex PCR, and the TCRdb table lists in-frame clones only, not all of them. The profile covers roughly 150,000 clones, with approximately 80% appearing a single time and roughly 8% taken by the ten largest. The sequenced sample was peripheral blood. The receptors were sampled from a man between 60 and 75 years old with acute or convalescent COVID-19.

The chain couples TRBV2 to TRBJ1-5; D is perhaps TRBD1 (5 bases). The V and J ends lost 7 bases and 7 bases respectively, with 11 bases between them. From germline, CDR1 is SNHLY and CDR2 FYNNEI. The CDR3 sequence is 12 residues long. CDR3 bases: TGTGCCAGCACGGGGGGGGAACAGCCCCAGCATTTT. The encoded protein is CASTGGEQPQHF.

The gene calls are TRBV9 and TRBJ2-1, with TRBD1 identical over 9 bases. Germline CDR1 is SGDLS and CDR2 is YYNGEE. This CDR3 spans 18 amino acids. Trimming removed 4 bases from V and 4 bases from J; junction bases left unmatched: 15. The CDR3 is CASSNPRFGDREYNEQFF. The CDR3 DNA follows: TGTGCCAGCAGCAACCCGAGGTTTGGGGACAGGGAATACAATGAGCAGTTCTTC.

V gene TRBV30 combines with J gene TRBJ2-2; the match to TRBD1 covers 7 bases. Trimming cost V 3 bases and J 6 bases; bases outside gene matches: 4. The germline gives CDR1 GTSNPN, CDR2 SVGIG (reference sequence). This CDR3 has 13 amino acids. CDR3 amino acids: CAWSLQGPGELFF. DNA of the CDR3: TGTGCCTGGAGCTTACAGGGGCCCGGGGAGCTGTTTTTT.

The J gene is TRBJ2-2, the V gene TRBV4-1; TRBD2 matches at 9 bases. This CDR3 contains 17 residues. J gave up 4 bases and V 4 bases, and 10 bases lay outside the gene matches. Germline-derived CDR1 and CDR2 are MGHRA and YSYEKL. For the CDR3, the DNA is TGCGCCAGCAGCCCGACGGGGCGGGGGGGCCGCACCGGGGAGCTGTTTTTT. Amino acids: CASSPTGRGGRTGELFF.

The V call is TRBV28, the J call TRBJ1-1, with a weak D call TRBD1 (5 bases). This CDR3 spans 16 amino acids. Trimming shortened V by 5 bases and J by 0 bases, and 16 bases separated the two germline ends. Per germline, CDR1 MDHEN and CDR2 SYDVKM. CDR3: CASSPSWGRMNTEAFF. The CDR3 bases are TGTGCCAGCAGTCCTTCGTGGGGCCGAATGAACACTGAAGCTTTCTTT.

This rearrangement joins TRBV29-1 to TRBJ1-2; D remains ambiguous. CDR1 and CDR2 (germline): SQVTM, ANQGSEA. The germline V and J ends were trimmed by 6 bases and 2 bases, with 19 bases remaining between them. The CDR3 sequence is 15 residues long. CDR3 DNA: TGCAGCGTGGGAGTCGGGCCCCCTTTCAACTATGGCTACACCTTC. It specifies CSVGVGPPFNYGYTF.

This clone has just a few counts. The rearrangement joins TRBV18 to TRBJ1-6, with 9 nucleotides matching TRBD1. The CDR3 covers 14 residues. J was trimmed by 7 bases and V by 5 bases; bases with no gene match: 3. CDR1 and CDR2 from the germline V gene are KGHSH and LQKENI. CDR3 sequence reads: CASSTGTGNSPLHF. The CDR3 coding sequence is TGTGCCAGCTCAACCGGGACAGGGAATTCACCCCTCCACTTT.

This clone was counted ten times or more. This chain connects TRBV6-5 to TRBJ2-7; TRBD1 might be the D (6 bases). This CDR3 region has 13 residues. Germline loops: CDR1 MNHEY, CDR2 SVGAGI. Trimming took off 0 bases at V and 3 bases at J, with 6 bases between the two ends. The CDR3 here is CASSYSRGYEQYF. In nucleotides, the CDR3 is TGTGCCAGCAGTTACTCCAGGGGCTACGAGCAGTACTTC.

The chain has TRBV24-1 and TRBJ1-2; maybe TRBD1 (5 bases). The CDR3 is 14 residues long. Looked up from germline, CDR1 is KGHDR and CDR2 is SFDVKD. V was clipped by 1 base and J by 2 bases, with 7 bases between them. The CDR3 nucleotides are TGTGCCACCAGTGATTTTGACAGAAACTATGGCTACACCTTC. It encodes CATSDFDRNYGYTF.

The rearrangement uses TRBV2 and TRBJ2-5; D not certain. Germline V gene data show CDR1 as SNHLY and CDR2 as FYNNEI. Trimming stripped 7 bases from V and 4 bases from J, with 22 bases between. The CDR3 is 16 residues long. The CDR3 nucleotides are TGTGCCAGCACCACCGAGAATTTAAGAGGCCCAGAGACCCAGTACTTC. It encodes CASTTENLRGPETQYF. Supplemented by reference TRBV2 and TRBJ2-5, the full variable domain reads EPEVTQTPSHQVTQMGQEVILRCVPISNHLYFYWYRQILGQKVEFLVSFYNNEISEKSEIFDDQFSVERPDGSNFTLKIRSTKLEDSAMYFCASTTENLRGPETQYFGPGTRLLVL.

As for this clone: Other DNA sequences from this sample encode an identical CDR3 as well. This sequence joins TRBV19 and TRBJ1-1, with a tentative D call TRBD1 (5 bases). The V gene's germline CDR1 is LNHDA and CDR2 SQIVND (reference sequence). Trimming took 7 bases from V and 1 from J, leaving 7 bases between them. CDR3 length: 12 residues. The CDR3, as DNA: TGTGCCAGTATTCAGGGGAACACTGAAGCTTTCTTT. This gives the protein CASIQGNTEAFF.

This rearrangement joins TRBV10-3 to TRBJ1-2; 8 bases are shared with TRBD1. V shed 3 bases and J 4 bases; nucleotides not matched to a gene: 4. CDR1 is ENHRY and CDR2 is SYGVKD in the germline V gene. The CDR3 is 14 residues long. The CDR3 is CAISDRGRAYGYTF. The CDR3 coding sequence is TGTGCCATCAGTGACAGGGGGCGCGCCTATGGCTACACCTTC.

This clone was seen a single time. The chain uses TRBV30 and TRBJ1-3; the D is unclear. CDR3 size: 13 residues. Germline lookup yields CDR1 GTSNPN and CDR2 SVGIG (reference sequence). Trimming took off 6 bases at V and 0 bases at J, with 9 bases between the two ends. In nucleotides, the CDR3 is TGTGCCTGCGAGAGGGTCTCTGGAAACACCATATATTTT. Translated, it gives CACERVSGNTIYF.

This clone has just one count. V gene TRBV6-5 combines with J gene TRBJ1-4; D is unclear. The CDR3 spans 13 residues. Trimming left V 8 bases short and J 6 bases short, with 13 bases between. Germline V gives CDR1 MNHEY, CDR2 SVGAGI. CDR3 sequence: CASADSGDEKLFF. CDR3 nucleotides: TGTGCCAGCGCTGATAGCGGTGATGAAAAACTGTTTTTT.

DNA of the CDR3: TGTGCCAGCAGCGACTTGGACTTGGCTGAAGCTTTCTTT. This codes for CASSDLDLAEAFF. The chain employs TRBV9 and TRBJ1-1; D remains ambiguous. V lost 3 bases, J lost 6 bases, and 12 bases lay in between. Germline CDR1 reads SGDLS; CDR2 reads YYNGEE. The CDR3 runs 13 residues.